The 13 T cell receptor beta chains below come from one sample, sequenced in a study of cytomegalovirus exposure and HLA in healthy donors. PCR primers comprised 60 Vbeta and 13 Jbeta primers. Some clones are missing from TCRdb's copy, which holds only in-frame ones; the method was immunoSEQ multiplex PCR. The sample holds 150,000 to 200,000 clones, roughly 80% seen once. Material: PBMCs. The receptors derive from a man younger than 45 in good health and CMV-seropositive.

The V call is TRBV14, the J call TRBJ2-7, with D unresolved. CDR1 SGHDN and CDR2 FVKESK come from the germline V gene. Trimming took 4 bases from V and 3 from J, leaving 10 bases between them. CDR3 length equals 13 residues. The CDR3 coding sequence is TGTGCCAGCAGCCGCAGTGGCCGCTACGAGCAGTACTTC. This encodes CASSRSGRYEQYF.

The chain is built from TRBV5-1 and TRBJ1-2; 8 bases fit TRBD1. This CDR3 region has 15 residues. V shed 0 bases and J 4 bases; nucleotides not matched to a gene: 5. From germline, CDR1 is SGHRS and CDR2 YFSETQ. The CDR3 bases are TGCGCCAGCAGCTTGGTCGGGACAGGTCTCTATGGCTACACCTTC. Residues: CASSLVGTGLYGYTF. Drawing the rest from reference TRBV5-1 and TRBJ1-2, the complete variable domain is KAGVTQTPRYLIKTRGQQVTLSCSPISGHRSVSWYQQTPGQGLQFLFEYFSETQRNKGNFPGRFSGRQFSNSRSEMNVSTLELGDSALYLCASSLVGTGLYGYTFGSGTRLTVV.

This chain connects TRBV18 to TRBJ2-7; 9 positions agree with TRBD1. This CDR3 contains 15 residues. The trim removed 6 bases at V and 1 base at J, leaving 7 bases unmatched. CDR1 is KGHSH and CDR2 is LQKENI in the germline V gene. The CDR3 bases are TGTGCCAGCTCGCCCTCGGGACAGGGATCCTACGAGCAGTACTTC. This gives the protein CASSPSGQGSYEQYF.

The chain links TRBV2 to TRBJ2-5; 7 bases are shared with TRBD1. J was trimmed by 5 bases and V by 10 bases; bases with no gene match: 4. The CDR3 is made up of 11 amino acids. From germline, CDR1 is SNHLY and CDR2 FYNNEI. In DNA, the CDR3 is TGTGCCAAGGGGGCTGGGGAGACCCAGTACTTC. Translated, it gives CAKGAGETQYF.

This sequence joins TRBV7-2 and TRBJ1-6; the D gene is possibly TRBD1 (6 bases). Germline values: CDR1 SGHTA, CDR2 FQGNSA. The CDR3 runs 16 residues. V was trimmed by 1 base and J by 0 bases, leaving 7 bases between them. For the CDR3, the DNA is TGTGCCAGCAGCTTAGAAGGGGGCTCCTATAATTCACCCCTCCACTTT. Residues: CASSLEGGSYNSPLHF.

The chain combines TRBV2 with TRBJ2-3, with TRBD2 identical over 7 bases. From germline, CDR1 is SNHLY and CDR2 FYNNEI. V was clipped by 1 base and J by 4 bases; unmatched bases: 8. The CDR3 has 16 residues. The CDR3 DNA follows: TGTGCCAGCAGTGAAGTCATGTCGGCGGGAGCAGATACGCAGTATTTT. As protein: CASSEVMSAGADTQYF.

This sequence joins TRBV6-4 and TRBJ2-1, with TRBD1 matching over 8 bases. The CDR3 covers 14 residues. The trim removed 6 bases at V and 4 bases at J, leaving 5 bases unmatched. Per the germline V gene, CDR1 is MRHNA and CDR2 is SNTAGT. CDR3 sequence reads: CASSPWTGYNEQFF. As DNA, the CDR3 is TGTGCCAGCAGCCCCTGGACAGGGTACAATGAGCAGTTCTTC.

This chain uses TRBV7-8 with TRBJ2-2; 9 bases fit TRBD1. Germline V gene lookup returns CDR1 SGHVS and CDR2 FQNEAQ. This CDR3 is 15 amino acids long. V dropped 5 bases and J dropped 3; count of bases not matched to a gene: 4. The CDR3 DNA sequence: TGTGCCAGCAGCCCAAGGACAGGGGACACCGGGGAGCTGTTTTTT. Its protein is CASSPRTGDTGELFF.

The rearrangement uses TRBV6-5 and TRBJ2-7; TRBD2 matches at 10 bases. With 0 bases clipped from V and 1 base from J, the junction kept 3 bases outside the gene matches. The CDR3 totals 16 residues. CDR1 MNHEY and CDR2 SVGAGI come from the germline V gene. The CDR3 DNA sequence: TGTGCCAGCAGTTACTCTAGCGGGAGGCCATCCTACGAGCAGTACTTC. It specifies CASSYSSGRPSYEQYF.

The chain uses TRBV6-6 and TRBJ1-3; a weak D match, TRBD1 (6 bases). The V gene lost 6 bases and the J gene lost 0 bases, with 9 bases spanning the gap. The germline CDR1 and CDR2 sequences are MNHNY and SVGAGI (reference sequence). This CDR3 comprises 14 residues. CDR3 nucleotide sequence: TGTGCCAGCAGGTCACAGGGCTCTGGAAACACCATATATTTT. It is translated as CASRSQGSGNTIYF.

For this clone: This same CDR3 is encoded by further DNA sequences in the sample. V is TRBV5-6 and J is TRBJ2-5; D gene ambiguous. Per germline, CDR1 SGHDT and CDR2 YYEEEE. This CDR3 spans 12 amino acids. V was trimmed by 0 bases and J by 5 bases, leaving 5 bases between them. CDR3 sequence (DNA): TGTGCCAGCAGCTTGGGTCGGGAGACCCAGTACTTC. Its translation is CASSLGRETQYF.

This chain connects TRBV4-3 to TRBJ1-5; 7 positions match TRBD1. Germline V lookup: CDR1 LGHNA, CDR2 YSLEER. V was pared by 0 bases and J by 2 bases, with 7 bases of the junction left unmatched. The CDR3 runs 17 residues. This CDR3 reads CASSQETGGGGNQPQHF. The CDR3, as DNA: TGCGCCAGCAGCCAAGAAACTGGAGGGGGCGGCAATCAGCCCCAGCATTTT.

On this clone: The final CDR3 position lacks the conserved phenylalanine or tryptophan, pointing to a likely read error. The rearrangement joins TRBV7-9 to TRBJ2-7; D is unclear. Trimming stripped 5 bases from V and 3 bases from J, with 5 bases between. CDR3 length: 11 residues. Germline CDR1 and CDR2: SEHNR and FQNEAQ (reference sequence). In DNA form, the CDR3 reads TGTGCCAGCAGCCTAAACTACGAGCAGTACCTC. Translating it yields CASSLNYEQYL.